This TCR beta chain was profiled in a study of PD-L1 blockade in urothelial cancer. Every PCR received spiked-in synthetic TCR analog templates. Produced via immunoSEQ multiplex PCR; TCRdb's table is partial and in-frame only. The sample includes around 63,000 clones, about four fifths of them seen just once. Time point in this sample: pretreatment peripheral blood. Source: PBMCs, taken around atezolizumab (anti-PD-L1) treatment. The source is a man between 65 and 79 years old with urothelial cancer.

The CDR3 DNA reads TGTGCCAGCAGTAAGGGACTAGATAGGAACATTCAGTACTTC. The encoded protein is CASSKGLDRNIQYF. The chain uses TRBV2 and TRBJ2-4; 8 bases are a match to TRBD2. Losses at the gene ends were 5 bases for V and 7 bases for J; bases not matched to a gene: 7. CDR3 length: 14 amino acids. CDR1 SNHLY and CDR2 FYNNEI come from the germline V gene.